The 21 T cell receptor beta chains listed next were all sequenced from one sample in a study of sequential checkpoint blockade in melanoma. Libraries were prepared by immunoSEQ multiplex PCR; TCRdb keeps only in-frame clonotypes and omits some of them. The profile shows around 39,000 clones, approximately 84% of them singletons. Treatment of the sample: randomized to nivolumab then ipilimumab (arm A) or the reverse (arm B). The sequencing here drew on CD8+ T cells sorted from blood (inferred from file names), taken from a patient given nivolumab and ipilimumab in sequence. All receptors derive from a human donor with melanoma.

This sequence joins TRBV28 and TRBJ2-5, with TRBD2 matching over 8 bases. The V segment lost 3 bases and the J segment 11 bases; nucleotides outside the gene matches: 11. The germline CDR1 and CDR2 sequences are MDHEN and SYDVKM. This CDR3 has 14 amino acids. DNA for the CDR3: TGTGCCAGCAGTTTTTCTCTAGCGGGCCAGGAGCAGTACTTC. Encoded protein: CASSFSLAGQEQYF.

The table lists this clone with a few counts. The chain has TRBV28 and TRBJ1-3; 10 bases agree with TRBD1. This CDR3 region has 15 residues. Looked up from germline, CDR1 is MDHEN and CDR2 is SYDVKM. The trim removed 2 bases at V and 2 bases at J, leaving 0 bases unmatched. The CDR3: CASSLGQGAGNTIYF. CDR3 sequence (DNA): TGTGCCAGCAGTTTAGGACAGGGGGCTGGAAACACCATATATTTT.

The V call is TRBV30, the J call TRBJ2-1; the match to TRBD2 covers 13 bases. This CDR3 is built from 16 residues. J lost 8 bases, V lost 1 base, and 8 bases had no gene match. Germline CDR1 reads GTSNPN; CDR2 reads SVGIG (reference sequence). The CDR3 loop reads CAWSAGTSGERDEQFF. The CDR3 nucleotides read TGTGCCTGGAGTGCCGGGACTAGCGGGGAGCGGGATGAGCAGTTCTTC.

The genes are TRBV28 and TRBJ1-1, with a weak D call TRBD1 (5 bases). This CDR3 has 13 residues. Per the germline V gene, CDR1 is MDHEN and CDR2 is SYDVKM. The V gene lost 3 bases and the J gene lost 6 bases, with 11 bases spanning the gap. This CDR3 reads CASSFGATAEAFF. DNA for the CDR3: TGTGCCAGCAGTTTTGGGGCTACGGCTGAAGCTTTCTTT.

The chain recombines TRBV7-8 with TRBJ1-2; 7 nucleotides line up with TRBD1. With V trimmed by 5 bases and J by 0 bases, 3 bases remained unmatched. The CDR3 loop spans 14 amino acids. Per the germline V gene, CDR1 is SGHVS and CDR2 is FQNEAQ. This chain's CDR3 is CASSTGTANYGYTF. In DNA, the CDR3 is TGTGCCAGCAGCACAGGGACAGCTAACTATGGCTACACCTTC.

V and J are TRBV7-2 and TRBJ2-3, with 12 bases lining up with TRBD2. This CDR3 region has 16 residues. Germline assignment: CDR1 SGHTA and CDR2 FQGNSA. V lost 5 bases and J lost 2; bases outside the gene matches: 5. CDR3 DNA sequence: TGTGCCAGCAGCCTCCTAGCGGGGGGGACCACAGATACGCAGTATTTT. Translation gives CASSLLAGGTTDTQYF.

V usage is TRBV29-1 and J usage is TRBJ1-2, with 7 bases aligning to TRBD1. The V segment lost 3 bases and the J segment 4 bases; nucleotides outside the gene matches: 2. Germline loops: CDR1 SQVTM, CDR2 ANQGSEA. This CDR3 has 12 residues. CDR3 amino acids: CSVDDRAYGYTF. Here the CDR3 DNA reads TGCAGCGTTGATGACAGGGCCTATGGCTACACCTTC.

This clone was detected once. The gene calls are TRBV28 and TRBJ2-7, with 7 bases that match TRBD1. V shed 6 bases, J shed 4 bases, and the junction held 9 bases outside the gene matches. The germline V gene encodes CDR1 MDHEN and CDR2 SYDVKM. This CDR3 comprises 14 residues. CDR3 DNA sequence: TGTGCCAGCAGATTACAACAGGGGCCTTACGAGCAGTACTTC. The encoded protein is CASRLQQGPYEQYF.

The chain recombines TRBV4-1 with TRBJ2-5, with a possible D match to TRBD1 (6 bases). TRBJ2-7 explains the end of the DNA better; the J call may be wrong. Per germline, CDR1 MGHRA and CDR2 YSYEKL. The length of the CDR3 is 15 residues. CDR3 DNA sequence: TGCGCCAGCAGCCTCCAAGGGGGTAGTACGTACGAGCAGTACTTC. Its translation: CASSLQGGSTYEQYF.

This sequence joins TRBV5-4 and TRBJ2-5, with no clear D. Germline CDR1 reads SGHNT; CDR2 reads YYREEE (reference sequence). CDR3 length equals 13 residues. Deletions cut 4 bases from V and 0 bases from J, with 7 bases between. The DNA for the CDR3 is TGTGCCAGCAGCCCGGTAAACCAAGAGACCCAGTACTTC. Its translation: CASSPVNQETQYF.

The CDR3 nucleotides are TGTGCCGGGTCCGGGGAGAGCTCCTACGAGCAGTACTTC. Translation: CAGSGESSYEQYF. The rearrangement links TRBV7-9 to TRBJ2-7; TRBD2 is a possible D gene (5 bases). The V end lost 11 bases, the J end lost 0 bases, and 14 bases lay between the germline ends. Germline assignment: CDR1 SEHNR and CDR2 FQNEAQ (reference sequence). This CDR3 contains 13 residues.

This clone was picked up one time. The gene calls are TRBV9 and TRBJ1-2; tentative D call: TRBD1 (6 bases). The length of the CDR3 is 15 residues. The V end lost 6 bases, the J end lost 4 bases, and 19 bases lay between the germline ends. The germline V gene encodes CDR1 SGDLS and CDR2 YYNGEE. CDR3 sequence: CASTSTGQSAYGYTF. CDR3 nucleotides: TGTGCCAGCACCTCCACTGGACAGAGCGCCTATGGCTACACCTTC.

The table lists this clone with a count of one. As DNA, the CDR3 is TGCAGCGTTGTAGTGGGGGCAGGCAATGAGCAGTTCTTC. It specifies CSVVVGAGNEQFF. The rearrangement uses TRBV29-1 and TRBJ2-1; D may be TRBD1 (6 bases). The ends were cut back, 4 bases at V and 6 bases at J, with 13 bases in the middle. The germline CDR1 and CDR2 sequences are SQVTM and ANQGSEA. CDR3 length: 13 amino acids.

The chain links TRBV5-5 to TRBJ2-7, with 11 bases fitting TRBD2. Germline V gene data show CDR1 as SGHKS and CDR2 as YYEKEE (reference sequence). The ends lost 1 base at V and 2 bases at J; junction bases unmatched: 2. CDR3 length: 15 amino acids. The CDR3 sequence: CASSLTSGSAYEQYF. CDR3 DNA: TGTGCCAGCAGCTTGACTAGCGGGAGCGCCTACGAGCAGTACTTC. The entire variable domain, with the rest obtained from reference TRBV5-5 and TRBJ2-7, is as follows: DAGVTQSPTHLIKTRGQQVTLRCSPISGHKSVSWYQQVLGQGPQFIFQYYEKEERGRGNFPDRFSARQFPNYSSELNVNALLLGDSALYLCASSLTSGSAYEQYFGPGTRLTVT.

The chain has TRBV28 and TRBJ1-1; D gene uncertain. This CDR3 is built from 14 residues. Trimming pared 1 base from V and 1 base from J, leaving 7 bases between. Germline-derived CDR1 and CDR2 are MDHEN and SYDVKM. CDR3 bases: TGTGCCAGCAGTTTATTTTCGGGGAACACTGAAGCTTTCTTT. Translating gives CASSLFSGNTEAFF.

V is TRBV6-5 and J is TRBJ2-7, with a tentative D call TRBD1 (6 bases). The CDR3 runs to 15 residues. Per germline, CDR1 MNHEY and CDR2 SVGAGI. The V end was cut by 0 bases, the J end by 3 bases, with 12 bases between. CDR3 nucleotide sequence: TGTGCCAGCAGTTACTCCTGGGACACGGTCTACGAGCAGTACTTC. Residues: CASSYSWDTVYEQYF.

This rearrangement joins TRBV9 to TRBJ2-2; possible D gene TRBD2, 6 bases. The CDR3 is 16 residues long. In germline, CDR1 is SGDLS, CDR2 YYNGEE. V was shortened by 1 base and J by 2 bases, with 12 bases between the two germline ends. The chain's CDR3 is CASSVNRGKNTGELFF. The CDR3 region has the DNA TGTGCCAGCAGCGTAAATCGGGGGAAAAACACCGGGGAGCTGTTTTTT. The whole variable domain, remainder taken from reference TRBV9 and TRBJ2-2, is DSGVTQTPKHLITATGQRVTLRCSPRSGDLSVYWYQQSLDQGLQFLIQYYNGEERAKGNILERFSAQQFPDLHSELNLSSLELGDSALYFCASSVNRGKNTGELFFGEGSRLTVL.

V and J are TRBV7-6 and TRBJ2-1; D perhaps matches TRBD2 (6 bases). The length of the CDR3 is 14 residues. Between the trimmed V and J ends, which lost 5 bases and 4 bases, there was a span of 12 bases. The germline gives CDR1 SGHVS, CDR2 FNYEAQ. CDR3 DNA sequence: TGTGCCAGCAGCCCCCGACTAGATTACAATGAGCAGTTCTTC. It specifies CASSPRLDYNEQFF. The entire variable domain, with the rest obtained from reference TRBV7-6 and TRBJ2-1, is as follows: GAGVSQSPRYKVTKRGQDVALRCDPISGHVSLYWYRQALGQGPEFLTYFNYEAQQDKSGLPNDRFSAERPEGSISTLTIQRTEQRDSAMYRCASSPRLDYNEQFFGPGTRLTVL.

The chain uses TRBV4-3 and TRBJ1-1; 7 bases match TRBD1. Germline V gene lookup returns CDR1 LGHNA and CDR2 YSLEER. Unmatched junction bases numbered 4, after V lost 5 bases and J lost 1 base. The CDR3 extends over 14 amino acids. CDR3 DNA sequence: TGCGCCAGCAGCTACAGGGGTCCGAACACTGAAGCTTTCTTT. This sequence encodes CASSYRGPNTEAFF.

The chain uses TRBV7-8 and TRBJ2-7; D is perhaps TRBD2 (6 bases). In germline, CDR1 is SGHVS, CDR2 FQNEAQ. V lost 5 bases, J lost 1 base, and 18 bases lay in between. CDR3 length: 16 residues. CDR3 nucleotide sequence: TGTGCCAGCAGCGGCCAGACTAGTCTGTGGTCCTACGAGCAGTACTTC. The encoded protein is CASSGQTSLWSYEQYF.

The V and J genes are TRBV6-1 and TRBJ1-1, with 11 bases identical to TRBD1. The V and J ends lost 3 bases and 7 bases, in that order; junction bases with no gene match: 1. Looked up from germline, CDR1 is MNHNS and CDR2 is SASEGT. CDR3 length: 13 residues. CDR3 sequence: CASSEGQGVEAFF. The DNA of the CDR3 is TGTGCCAGCAGTGAGGGACAGGGGGTTGAAGCTTTCTTT.